One and the same sample provided the 14 T cell receptor beta chains below, sequenced in a study of T cells in women clearing cervical HPV infection. Using immunoSEQ multiplex PCR, the repertoire was profiled, and TCRdb retains in-frame clones only, with some absent. The sample includes more than 25,000 clones. Material: blood buffy coat. The receptors stem from a woman between 18 and 70 years old with a cervical HPV16 infection that either progressed to CIN3+ or cleared (not recorded which).

Comments on this clone: The read ends 3 residues shy of where the CDR3 ends; the end is completed using the germline J gene. The rearrangement links TRBV7-6 to TRBJ1-4; 8 positions match TRBD1. This CDR3 spans 15 amino acids. From germline, CDR1 is SGHVS and CDR2 FNYEAQ. Losses at the gene ends were 5 bases for V and 2 bases for J; bases not matched to a gene: 4. CDR3 DNA, as far as it was read: TGTGCCAGCAGCAGGACAGGGTTGACTAATGAAAAA. Its translation: CASSRTGLTNEK. The entire CDR3 is CASSRTGLTNEKLFF.

A remark on this clone: Read coverage stops 3 residues before the CDR3 terminus; the germline J gene supplies the remainder. This chain joins TRBV6-2 or TRBV6-3 and TRBJ2-7; no firm D call. Germline V gene data show CDR1 as MNHEY and CDR2 as SVGEGT. V was cut by 0 bases and J by 3 bases, with 6 bases left in between. The CDR3 runs to 13 residues. Partial CDR3 DNA: TGTGCCAGCAGTTACTCGACACTCTACGAG. Translating it yields CASSYSTLYE. The complete CDR3 reads CASSYSTLYEQYF.

Remarks on this clone: The read halts 3 residues ahead of the CDR3 end, with the missing end drawn from the germline J gene. This sequence joins TRBV18 and TRBJ1-2, with 9 positions matching TRBD1. Germline values: CDR1 KGHSH, CDR2 LQKENI. CDR3 length: 14 amino acids. The part of the CDR3 DNA that was read is TGTGCCAGCTCCACTCAACAGGGGGCGGAGGAC. Its protein product is CASSTQQGAED. In full, the CDR3 is CASSTQQGAEDYTF.

Comment on this clone: The read terminates 3 residues ahead of where the CDR3 ends, so the germline J gene completes it. The rearrangement links TRBV20-1 to TRBJ2-1; 9 bases are a match to TRBD1. Germline loops: CDR1 DFQATT, CDR2 SNEGSKA (reference sequence). CDR3 length: 15 residues. V was clipped by 4 bases and J by 2 bases; unmatched bases: 6. CDR3 in amino acids: CSAKFRDRAYNEQFF. CDR3 bases read: TGCAGTGCTAAATTCCGGGACAGGGCCTACAATGAG.

A note on this clone: From the germline J gene comes the end of the CDR3, since the read stops 3 residues before it. This chain links TRBV11-2 with TRBJ2-7; D remains ambiguous. This CDR3 has 13 amino acids. Germline CDR1 is SGHAT and CDR2 is FQNNGV. V gave up 0 bases and J gave up 6 bases, with 9 bases separating them. CDR3 in amino acids: CASSLDTLREQYF. The covered CDR3 bases are TGTGCCAGCAGCTTAGATACTCTTCGCGAG.

Of note for this clone: Coverage ceases 3 residues before the CDR3 finishes, and the germline J gene fills in the end. This chain connects TRBV7-9 to TRBJ1-1, with 7 bases aligning to TRBD1. The CDR3 has 13 amino acids. Germline lookup yields CDR1 SEHNR and CDR2 FQNEAQ (reference sequence). CDR3 sequence: CASSFTGEQTAFF. Partial CDR3 DNA: TGTGCCAGCAGCTTTACAGGGGAGCAAACA.

As concerns this clone: The CDR3 is cut off 3 residues early in the read; its end comes from the germline J gene. The rearrangement joins TRBV7-3 to TRBJ1-4, with 7 bases aligning to TRBD1. This CDR3 comprises 14 residues. CDR1 is SGHTA, CDR2 FQGTGA, per germline. The sequenced CDR3 bases are TGTGCCAGCAGCTTGCAGGGGGACAATTCACCA. Protein product: CASSLQGDNSP. The full CDR3 reads CASSLQGDNSPLFF.

Remarks on this clone: Coverage ceases 3 residues before the CDR3 finishes, and the germline J gene fills in the end. V usage is TRBV5-1 and J usage is TRBJ2-5; no clear D. The CDR3 is 12 residues long. Trimming shortened V by 4 bases and J by 5 bases, and 9 bases separated the two germline ends. The germline V gene encodes CDR1 SGHRS and CDR2 YFSETQ. The CDR3 sequence: CASSPPGETQYF. The sequenced CDR3 bases are TGCGCCAGCAGCCCCCCCGGGGAGACC.

As concerns this clone: The read terminates 3 residues before the CDR3 end, so the remaining end is supplied by the germline J gene. The J gene is TRBJ1-2, the V gene TRBV20-1, with a tentative D call TRBD1 (5 bases). The CDR3 spans 16 residues. CDR1 and CDR2 from the germline V gene are DFQATT and SNEGSKA (reference sequence). V was clipped by 3 bases and J by 2 bases, with 19 bases between them. The CDR3: CSARSTGSEFNYGYTF. The part of the CDR3 DNA that was read is TGCAGTGCTAGGAGTACAGGCTCGGAGTTCAACTATGGC.

Worth noting for this clone: The sequenced fragment ends 3 residues before the CDR3 boundary, so the rest is inferred from the germline J gene. The chain is built from TRBV7-3 and TRBJ2-3; 7 bases are shared with TRBD2. Germline V gene sequence: CDR1 SGHTA, CDR2 FQGTGA. Trimming took 6 bases from V and 4 from J; bases not matched to a gene: 10. CDR3 length: 15 amino acids. The CDR3 DNA, read in part, is TGTGCCAGCAGTCCTATGGGGGGGGACTCAGATACG. This encodes CASSPMGGDSDT. The full CDR3 reads CASSPMGGDSDTQYF.

To note about this clone: The missing CDR3 end, 3 residues past where the read stops, is filled in from the germline J gene. This chain joins TRBV20-1 and TRBJ2-3; 10 bases align to TRBD2. CDR1 and CDR2 (germline): DFQATT, SNEGSKA (reference sequence). The ends lost 4 bases at V and 6 bases at J; junction bases unmatched: 13. The CDR3 loop spans 16 amino acids. CDR3 DNA (partial): TGCAGTGCTACCCCGAGAAGCGGGGGGGCCTGGGATACG. Protein: CSATPRSGGAWDT. The entire CDR3 reads CSATPRSGGAWDTQYF.

Details on this clone: The CDR3 end is not reached by the read, which stops 3 residues before it; the germline J gene fills it in. The chain is built from TRBV6-4 and TRBJ2-7, with D possibly TRBD1 on 5 matching bases. V was pared by 5 bases and J by 3 bases, with 17 bases between. The germline gives CDR1 MRHNA, CDR2 SNTAGT. The CDR3 sequence is 15 residues long. The CDR3 loop is CASSLQADGVYEQYF. The covered CDR3 bases are TGTGCCAGCAGTTTACAGGCGGACGGCGTCTACGAG.

CDR3 residues: CAWSGGLNQPQYF. The sequenced CDR3 bases are TGTGCCTGGAGTGGCGGTCTCAATCAGCCG. The chain couples TRBV30 to TRBJ2-3; no clear D gene. The read comes to an end 3 residues before the CDR3 does, leaving the germline J gene to fill in the end. The CDR3 has 13 amino acids. Germline V gene data show CDR1 as GTSNPN and CDR2 as SVGIG (reference sequence).

Comments on this clone: The read ends 3 residues shy of where the CDR3 ends; the end is completed using the germline J gene. J is TRBJ2-5 and V is TRBV20-1, with 12 nucleotides matching TRBD2. Germline assignment: CDR1 DFQATT and CDR2 SNEGSKA (reference sequence). The junction had 7 bases not matched to a gene; V was cut back by 6 bases and J by 2 bases. This CDR3 comprises 15 residues. CDR3 amino acids: CSADPGLAGQETQYF. Incomplete CDR3 DNA: TGCAGTGCCGACCCCGGACTAGCGGGGCAAGAGACC.